This TCR beta chain comes out of a study of Graves' ophthalmopathy and Graves' hyperthyroidism. The CDR3 is 13 residues long. The germline gives CDR1 MDHEN, CDR2 SYDVKM. Trimming removed 4 bases at V and 3 bases at J, with 10 bases between. From RNA, the CDR3 regions of TCR beta chains were amplified and sequenced. RT-PCR with HTBI primers came first, then second-round multiplex PCR. TCRdb re-called the multiplex PCR reads through MiXCR, storing one row per CDR3 protein. Of almost 400,000 distinct CDR3 sequences detected, approximately 20% appear once; the ten largest clones hold more than 1.5%. The sequenced sample was peripheral blood. The chain links TRBV28 to TRBJ2-7; D call uncertain. The TCR sequence derives from a woman aged 18-29 years with Graves' ophthalmopathy. DNA for the CDR3: TGTGCCAGCAGTTCCTTTGGGTTCTACGAGCAGTACTTC. It codes for CASSSFGFYEQYF.